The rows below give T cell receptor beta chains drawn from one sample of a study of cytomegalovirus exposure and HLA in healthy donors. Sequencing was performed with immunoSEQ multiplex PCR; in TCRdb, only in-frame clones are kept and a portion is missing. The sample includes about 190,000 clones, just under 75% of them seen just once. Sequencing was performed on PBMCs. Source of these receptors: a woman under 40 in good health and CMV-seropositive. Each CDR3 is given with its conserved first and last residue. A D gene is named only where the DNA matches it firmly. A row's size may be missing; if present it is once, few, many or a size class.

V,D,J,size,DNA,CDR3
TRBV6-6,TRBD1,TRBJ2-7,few,TGTGCCAGCAATACCCGAACAGGGGGCCACGAGCAGTACTTC,CASNTRTGGHEQYF
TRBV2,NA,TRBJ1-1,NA,TGTGCCAGCAGGGCGGGGCTCGGCACTGAAGCTTTCTTT,CASRAGLGTEAFF
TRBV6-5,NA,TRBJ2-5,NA,TGTGCCAGCAGTTACTCCCAGGGGGGACAGTACTTC,CASSYSQGGQYF
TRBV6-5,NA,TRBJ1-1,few,TGTGCCAGCAGTTACTCGACAGTGAACACTGAAGCTTTCTTT,CASSYSTVNTEAFF
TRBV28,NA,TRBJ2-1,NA,TGTGCCAGCAGTTTAGCGGATGGGAATGAGCAGTTCTTC,CASSLADGNEQFF
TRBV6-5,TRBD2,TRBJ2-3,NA,TGTGCCAGCAGTTCCACCCGTAGCGGGAGAACCGATACGCAGTATTTT,CASSSTRSGRTDTQYF
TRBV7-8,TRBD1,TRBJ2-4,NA,TGTGCCAGCAGCCCAGACAGGGTAGCCAAAAACATTCAGTACTTC,CASSPDRVAKNIQYF
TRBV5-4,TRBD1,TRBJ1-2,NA,TGTGCCAGCACCGACAGGGGAGGGGGCTCTAACTATGGCTACACCTTC,CASTDRGGGSNYGYTF
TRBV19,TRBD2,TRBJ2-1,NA,TGTGCCAGTAGTAGACTAGCAAATTCCAATGAGCAGTTCTTC,CASSRLANSNEQFF
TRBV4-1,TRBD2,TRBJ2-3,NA,TGCGCCAGCAGCCAGCCCCTCCAGCGGGAGGAAACAGATACGCAGTATTTT,CASSQPLQREETDTQYF
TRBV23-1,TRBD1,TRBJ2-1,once,TGCGCCAGCAGTCGGACAGGGAAGAACTATGAGCAGTTCTTC,CASSRTGKNYEQFF
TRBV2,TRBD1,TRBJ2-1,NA,TGTGCCAGCGGGGAAAAGGGGGCGGTCAATGAGCAGTTCTTC,CASGEKGAVNEQFF
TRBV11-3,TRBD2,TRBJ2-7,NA,TGTGCCAGCAGCCCCGGGGCTAGCGGGACCCACGAGCAGTACTTC,CASSPGASGTHEQYF
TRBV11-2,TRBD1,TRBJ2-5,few,TGTGCCAGCAGCCGGACAGGGACTGACCAGTACTTC,CASSRTGTDQYF
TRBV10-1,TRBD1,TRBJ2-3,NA,TGCGCCAGCAGTGAGGGGACAGACGACACAGATACGCAGTATTTT,CASSEGTDDTDTQYF